This T cell receptor beta chain was captured by sequencing in a study of T-cell memory formation after mild COVID-19. Trimming took 4 bases from V and 8 from J, leaving 24 bases between them. The CDR3 has 16 amino acids. The germline CDR1 and CDR2 sequences are SGDLS and YYNGEE. TCRdb independently ran MiXCR on the 5' RACE reads; one entry per CDR3 protein. The sample shows around 410,000 distinct CDR3 sequences, less than 25% of them seen only once. Sequenced sample: PBMCs or a T cell subset sorted from them (not recorded which). This sequence originates from an adult woman who had mild COVID-19 (a few samples of this study predate the infection). Cell type and time point are not known. V and J are TRBV9 and TRBJ1-2; TRBD1 might be the D (6 bases). The CDR3 loop is CASSTPRQGRSPGYTF. The DNA of the CDR3 is TGTGCCAGCAGCACACCCCGTCAGGGGCGATCCCCCGGCTACACCTTC.